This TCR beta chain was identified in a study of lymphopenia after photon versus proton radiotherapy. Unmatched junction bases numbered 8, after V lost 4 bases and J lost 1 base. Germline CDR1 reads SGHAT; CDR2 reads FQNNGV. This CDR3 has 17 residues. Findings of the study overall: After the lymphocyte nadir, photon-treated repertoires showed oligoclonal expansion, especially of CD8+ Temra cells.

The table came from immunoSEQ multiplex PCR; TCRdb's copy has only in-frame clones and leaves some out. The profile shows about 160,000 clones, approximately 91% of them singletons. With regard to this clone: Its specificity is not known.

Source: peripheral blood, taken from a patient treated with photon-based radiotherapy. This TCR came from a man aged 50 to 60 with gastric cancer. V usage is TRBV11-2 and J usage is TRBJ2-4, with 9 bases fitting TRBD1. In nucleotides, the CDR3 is TGTGCCAGCAGCTCAGTACAGGGGGCCGGGGCCAAAAACATTCAGTACTTC. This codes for CASSSVQGAGAKNIQYF. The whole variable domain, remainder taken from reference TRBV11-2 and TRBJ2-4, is EAGVAQSPRYKIIEKRQSVAFWCNPISGHATLYWYQQILGQGPKLLIQFQNNGVVDDSQLPKDRFSAERLKGVDSTLKIQPAKLEDSAVYLCASSSVQGAGAKNIQYFGAGTRLSVL.